This entry is about one T cell receptor beta chain. The CDR3 runs to 16 residues. Germline values: CDR1 LGHNA, CDR2 YSLEER. V was shortened by 1 base and J by 0 bases, with 9 bases between the two germline ends. This entry is derived from a study of shared T cell receptors in the human thymus. Measured with immunoSEQ multiplex PCR; TCRdb has only the in-frame clones, and not every one. The data show over 65,000 clones, roughly 95% seen once. This TCR came from a human donor. This chain uses TRBV4-3 with TRBJ1-4; D possibly corresponds to TRBD1 (5 bases). Sequencing was carried out using thymocytes. The CDR3 loop reads CASSQGVGATNEKLFF. In DNA, the CDR3 is TGCGCCAGCAGCCAAGGCGTAGGGGCAACTAATGAAAAACTGTTTTTT.